A selection of T cell receptor beta chains follows, all from one sample in a study of blood T cell repertoires in COVID-19. Using immunoSEQ multiplex PCR, the repertoire was profiled, and TCRdb retains in-frame clones only, with some absent. There are hundreds of thousands of clones in the sample; about four fifths occur only once, and around 5% lies in the top ten. Input material: PBMCs or T cells enriched from blood (not recorded which). The source is a middle-aged man who had been exposed to COVID-19. Both conserved end residues are part of each CDR3. D genes are given only for firm matches. Expanded clones are given a class, and other clones once, few, many or no size at all.

clone_size	j_call	d_call	v_call	cdr3_nt	cdr3_aa
.	TRBJ1-4	.	TRBV2	TGTGCCCCCGGGCCCAGAGACAGTAATGAAAAACTGTTTTTT	CAPGPRDSNEKLFF
once	TRBJ2-5	.	TRBV10-3	TGTGCCACAAGATACCGGGAGACCCAGTACTTC	CATRYRETQYF
once	TRBJ2-1	TRBD2	TRBV2	TGTGCCAGCAGTGAAAATACGGGGGGATACAATGAGCAGTTCTTC	CASSENTGGYNEQFF
.	TRBJ1-5	.	TRBV6-5	TGTGCCAGCAGTCGGGACTATAGCAATCAGCCCCAGCATTTT	CASSRDYSNQPQHF
.	TRBJ2-7	TRBD2	TRBV6-5	TGTGCCAGCAGTTACCAAGGGACTAGCGGGAGTTACGAGCAGTACTTC	CASSYQGTSGSYEQYF
.	TRBJ1-1	.	TRBV7-2	TGTGCCAGCAGCCAACCGCCGGGGGGAGCTTTCTTT	CASSQPPGGAFF
.	TRBJ1-1	.	TRBV4-2	TGTGCCAGCAGCCAAGAAAGAGCGGAGGTAGCTTTCTTT	CASSQERAEVAFF
.	TRBJ2-2	.	TRBV13	TGTGCCAGCAGCTTGATTGGGTGGGCAGAAACCACCGGGGAGCTGTTTTTT	CASSLIGWAETTGELFF
few	TRBJ2-2	TRBD1	TRBV5-1	TGCGCCAGCAGCCGGGACAGCGTCGACACCGGGGAGCTGTTTTTT	CASSRDSVDTGELFF
.	TRBJ1-1	TRBD1	TRBV7-9	TGTGCCAGCAGCTTCGGACAGGAGAACACTGAAGCTTTCTTT	CASSFGQENTEAFF
.	TRBJ2-7	.	TRBV2	TGTGCCAGCAGTGAAAATTGGGTATCGGGGGAGCAGTACTTC	CASSENWVSGEQYF
.	TRBJ1-1	.	TRBV7-2	TGTGCCAGCAGCTTACAGGTAATGAACACTGAAGCTTTCTTT	CASSLQVMNTEAFF
.	TRBJ2-3	TRBD2	TRBV29-1	TGCAGCGCCCAACTAGCGGGAGAGATCGATACGCAGTATTTT	CSAQLAGEIDTQYF
.	TRBJ2-3	.	TRBV29-1	TGCAGCGTTGAAGGCCCCTTCAGGGGCCTAATCACAGATACGCAGTATTTT	CSVEGPFRGLITDTQYF
.	TRBJ2-7	TRBD1	TRBV5-4	TGTGCCAGCCGAGGGGGCCAGGACCGCTACGAGCAGTACTTC	CASRGGQDRYEQYF
.	TRBJ2-7	.	TRBV2	TGTGCCAGCAAGCAGGACTCTAGCGACCACTCCTACGAGCAGTGCTTC	CASKQDSSDHSYEQCF
.	TRBJ2-7	.	TRBV11-2	TGTGCCAGCAGCTTCAACAGGGTCACCTACGAGCAGTACTTC	CASSFNRVTYEQYF
.	TRBJ2-5	TRBD2	TRBV2	TGTGCCAGCAAGGGCCTAGCGGGAGTGCAAGAGACCCAGTACTTC	CASKGLAGVQETQYF
once	TRBJ2-7	.	TRBV7-9	TGTGCCAGCAGCTTAGCGGTAGGGGCCCTCGACGAGCAGTACTTC	CASSLAVGALDEQYF
.	TRBJ2-1	TRBD2	TRBV2	TGTGCCAGCGTAGCGGGAGGGCCGGCTGAGAGGGAGCAGTTCTTC	CASVAGGPAEREQFF
many	TRBJ2-5	.	TRBV6-5	TGTGCCAGTTTGGACCCGGCGGGCTGGGGGACCCAGTACTTC	CASLDPAGWGTQYF
.	TRBJ2-1	TRBD2	TRBV7-9	TGTGCCAGCAGGGATGGACTAGCGGGAGCCAATGAGCAGTTCTTC	CASRDGLAGANEQFF
.	TRBJ1-2	.	TRBV29-1	TGCAGCGTTGAAGCAGAGCGGGGTCCATATGGCTACACCTTC	CSVEAERGPYGYTF
.	TRBJ1-6	TRBD1	TRBV28	TGTGCCAGCAGTCTTCTCTCCGGGACAGGGGAATCACCCCTCCACTTT	CASSLLSGTGESPLHF
.	TRBJ2-7	.	TRBV3-1/TRBV3-2	TGTGCCAGCAGCCCACCTACGAACTACGAGCAGTACTTC	CASSPPTNYEQYF
.	TRBJ2-5	.	TRBV4-1	TGCGCCAGCAGCCAAGCTTCACGGGAGTGGATGGAGACCCAGTACTTC	CASSQASREWMETQYF
.	TRBJ2-5	TRBD2	TRBV7-7	TGTGCTAGCAGCGCAGGACTAGCGGGGCTACGTCAAGAGACCCAGTACTTC	CASSAGLAGLRQETQYF
.	TRBJ2-1	TRBD1	TRBV5-1	TGCGCCAGCAGCTACAGGGGGCGCGATGAGCAGTTCTTC	CASSYRGRDEQFF
.	TRBJ1-5	.	TRBV19	TGTGCCAGTAGTATAGCGGGGGAGTCGAAGCCCCAGCATTTT	CASSIAGESKPQHF
.	TRBJ2-5	.	TRBV5-5	TGTGCCAGCAGCTCATGGACTCTGGAGACCCAGTACTTC	CASSSWTLETQYF
.	TRBJ1-5	.	TRBV19	TGTGCCACTCGCTCCGGGACACCTAATCAGCCCCAGCATTTT	CATRSGTPNQPQHF
.	TRBJ2-7	.	TRBV11-3	TGTGCCAGCTCCAGGGACTCCCTCGCCGAGCAGTACTTC	CASSRDSLAEQYF
once	TRBJ1-1	.	TRBV15	TGTGCCACCAGCAGAGCAGGTAAAGCTGAAGCTTTCTTT	CATSRAGKAEAFF
few	TRBJ2-3	TRBD2	TRBV24-1	TGTGCCACCAGTCTAGCGGCTAGCACAGATACGCAGTATTTT	CATSLAASTDTQYF
.	TRBJ1-6	.	TRBV14	TGTGCCAGCAGCCATCCGACAGGATCCAATTCACCCCTCCACTTT	CASSHPTGSNSPLHF
.	TRBJ2-4	.	TRBV5-1	TGCGCCAGCAGCTTGGATCGGGGGTTTCAGTACTTC	CASSLDRGFQYF
.	TRBJ1-2	.	TRBV6-5	TGTGCCAGCCGACAGGCGAACTATGGCTACACCTTC	CASRQANYGYTF
.	TRBJ2-5	TRBD2	TRBV5-1	TGCGCCAGCAGCTTGGAGGTACCGGGGGTAGCGGGAAAGGCGGCAGAGACCCAGTACTTC	CASSLEVPGVAGKAAETQYF
once	TRBJ1-2	TRBD1	TRBV5-1	TGCGCCAGCAGCCGGGACAGGGGTAACTATGGCTACACCTTC	CASSRDRGNYGYTF
.	TRBJ2-3	TRBD2	TRBV9	TGTGCCAGCAGCGTCCTCGGACTAGGCACAGATACGCAGTATTTT	CASSVLGLGTDTQYF